This T cell receptor (beta chain) was identified in a study of T cells in localized non-small cell lung cancer. Overall study results and limits: Tumor trailed uninvolved adjacent lung in T cell clonality, which peaked there. Adjacent lung was found to contain a median around 56 of the top 100 tumor clones.

Some clones are missing from TCRdb's copy, which holds only in-frame ones; the method was immunoSEQ multiplex PCR. The sample has thousands of clones; 33% are singletons. In its sample, this clone ranks as medium-sized. The antigen remains unidentified. The CDR3 loop spans 15 amino acids. The J segment lost 1 base and the V segment lost 5 bases, leaving 7 bases of the junction unmatched. CDR1 is SGHNT, CDR2 YENEEA, per germline. This receptor was identified in a man aged 40 to 69 with stage I lung adenocarcinoma. The sequencing here drew on lung tumor tissue, taken before any cancer treatment. This sequence joins TRBV11-3 and TRBJ2-5; 7 bases line up with TRBD2. The CDR3 DNA is TGTGCCAGCAGCCAGGCTAGCGGCATCCAAGAGACCCAGTACTTC. This sequence encodes CASSQASGIQETQYF.